The 27 T cell receptor beta chains given below trace back to one sample, sequenced in a study of T-cell reconstitution after alpha-beta-depleted transplantation in children (dated by TCRdb to 2016 to 2017). Library creation used PCR. Sequencing instrument: Illumina HiSeq 2500. Molecular barcoding was employed in the preparation of TCR libraries, with unique molecular identifiers being used to normalize TCRbeta repertoire quantification. Through fastp at Q25 and MiXCR, TCRdb rebuilt clones from the public reads, retaining in-frame beta chains. Records with the same CDR3 protein are collapsed into one entry carrying the most frequent genes and DNA. Present in this sample are about 610,000 distinct CDR3 sequences, about 10% of which were seen just once. 3.5% to 5% of the sample goes to the ten largest clones. The source material was PBMCs from the stem cell graft donor, sampled from the stem cell graft. The source is a human donor who donated a stem cell graft to a child with acute myeloid leukemia.

This clonotype turned up a few times. This chain links TRBV6-5 with TRBJ2-1; D ambiguous. From germline, CDR1 is MNHEY and CDR2 SVGAGI. This CDR3 region has 14 residues. Between the trimmed V and J ends, which lost 2 bases and 0 bases, there was a span of 5 bases. In DNA form, the CDR3 reads TGTGCCAGCAGTTACCTGGGCTCCTACAATGAGCAGTTCTTC. Encoded protein: CASSYLGSYNEQFF.

This chain connects TRBV20-1 to TRBJ2-6; D gene ambiguous. V was cut by 5 bases and J by 0 bases, with 17 bases left in between. The germline CDR1 and CDR2 sequences are DFQATT and SNEGSKA (reference sequence). The CDR3 consists of 17 residues. This CDR3 is CSAHKRTPLSGANVLTF. The CDR3 coding sequence is TGCAGTGCTCACAAAAGGACGCCGCTCTCTGGGGCCAACGTCCTGACTTTC.

CDR3 nucleotide sequence: TGTGCCAGCAGCCCACGGGCCGGGACAGGGAGAAATGAGCAGTTCTTC. This gives the protein CASSPRAGTGRNEQFF. The genes are TRBV7-9 and TRBJ2-1; 9 bases match TRBD1. Trimming cost V 5 bases and J 7 bases; bases outside gene matches: 12. The CDR3 has 16 amino acids. In germline, CDR1 is SEHNR, CDR2 FQNEAQ (reference sequence).

This clonotype has a handful of counts. The CDR3 DNA sequence: TGTGCCATCACGCCCCTAGCGGGAGGTCAGCAGTACTTC. Residues: CAITPLAGGQQYF. V is TRBV10-3 and J is TRBJ2-7, with 11 bases fitting TRBD2. J was trimmed by 8 bases and V by 7 bases; bases with no gene match: 7. In germline, CDR1 is ENHRY, CDR2 SYGVKD. CDR3 length: 13 amino acids.

This clonotype has only a few counts. The chain joins TRBV20-1 to TRBJ2-7; 12 bases line up with TRBD2. The CDR3 covers 15 residues. CDR1 and CDR2 from the germline V gene are DFQATT and SNEGSKA (reference sequence). Trimming removed 3 bases from V and 4 bases from J; junction bases left unmatched: 7. The CDR3 region has the DNA TGCAGTGCTAGGAGTGTGGGACTAGCGGGTTACGAGCAGTACTTC. This codes for CSARSVGLAGYEQYF.

In its sample, this clonotype was seen a few times. This rearrangement joins TRBV6-2 or TRBV6-3 to TRBJ1-1; D is unresolved. Per germline, CDR1 MNHEY and CDR2 SVGEGT. Trimming shortened V by 7 bases and J by 4 bases, and 13 bases separated the two germline ends. The CDR3 covers 13 residues. The CDR3 bases are TGTGCCAGCACCGACCGGAGAGGCACTGAAGCTTTCTTT. This translates into CASTDRRGTEAFF.

The chain couples TRBV25-1 to TRBJ2-7; D remains unclear. CDR3 length: 13 residues. CDR1 MGHDK and CDR2 SYGVNS come from the germline V gene. V dropped 3 bases and J dropped 4 bases, with 10 bases sitting between them. As DNA, the CDR3 is TGTGCCAGCAGTGAGGCCGCCCGGTACGAGCAGTACTTC. Encoded protein: CASSEAARYEQYF.

This clonotype was detected many times. The V and J genes are TRBV6-2 or TRBV6-3 and TRBJ2-7; TRBD2 matches at 7 bases. Germline V gene sequence: CDR1 MNHEY, CDR2 SVGEGT. The CDR3 runs to 14 residues. With V trimmed by 7 bases and J by 6 bases, 12 bases remained unmatched. The CDR3 loop is CASIPRTRSGEQYF. The CDR3 bases are TGTGCCAGCATTCCACGGACTAGGTCGGGCGAGCAGTACTTC.

This clonotype turned up a few times. The V and J genes are TRBV6-5 and TRBJ2-5; a possible D gene is TRBD2 (7 bases). V was pared by 6 bases and J by 9 bases, with 11 bases between. The germline V gene has CDR1 MNHEY and CDR2 SVGAGI. The CDR3 length is 11 residues. The CDR3 here is CASREGGAQYF. The CDR3 DNA reads as TGTGCCAGCAGGGAAGGGGGGGCCCAGTACTTC.

This clonotype was counted at least ten times. In DNA form, the CDR3 reads TGTGCCAGCAGCGTAGAAACAGGGTTGTCCGATACGCAGTATTTT. Translating gives CASSVETGLSDTQYF. The V call is TRBV9, the J call TRBJ2-3; D possibly corresponds to TRBD1 (6 bases). The CDR3 runs to 15 residues. Germline V gene data show CDR1 as SGDLS and CDR2 as YYNGEE. V was shortened by 0 bases and J by 6 bases, with 14 bases between the two germline ends.

As regards this clonotype: A read error is possible here, since a much larger clone lies one base away. The V call is TRBV5-1, the J call TRBJ2-1; 12 bases line up with TRBD2. The J call may be faulty, since TRBJ2-7 better matches the DNA end. The CDR3 has 15 residues. From germline, CDR1 is SGHRS and CDR2 YFSETQ. The CDR3 DNA reads as TGCGCCAGCAGCTTGGATCTAGCGGGAGGGAATGAGCAGTACTTC. It codes for CASSLDLAGGNEQYF.

This rearrangement joins TRBV24-1 to TRBJ2-7; a possible D gene is TRBD1 (5 bases). The CDR3 totals 14 residues. The V end was cut by 8 bases, the J end by 4 bases, with 17 bases between. The germline gives CDR1 KGHDR, CDR2 SFDVKD. The CDR3 nucleotides are TGTGCCACCATCGAAATTAAGAGACAGTACGAGCAGTACTTC. It encodes CATIEIKRQYEQYF.

The J gene is TRBJ1-1, the V gene TRBV27, with D unresolved. Germline CDR1 MNHEY, CDR2 SMNVEV (reference sequence). With 6 bases removed from V and 1 base from J, the gap between germline ends came to 15 bases. The CDR3 is 15 amino acids. CDR3 nucleotide sequence: TGTGCCAGCAGCTATTTCCCACTCACGAACACTGAAGCTTTCTTT. Encoded protein: CASSYFPLTNTEAFF.

This clonotype was detected ten times or more. This chain joins TRBV29-1 and TRBJ2-3; D not certain. This CDR3 is built from 16 residues. Trimming cost V 3 bases and J 4 bases, with 20 bases left between them. CDR1 is SQVTM, CDR2 ANQGSEA, per germline. The DNA for the CDR3 is TGCAGCGTTGACACCGGATTGGCAAGTCTTTCAGATACGCAGTATTTT. Its translation: CSVDTGLASLSDTQYF.

The chain employs TRBV14 and TRBJ2-5; 9 nucleotides match TRBD1. Losses at the gene ends were 0 bases for V and 2 bases for J; bases not matched to a gene: 4. CDR1 SGHDN and CDR2 FVKESK come from the germline V gene. The CDR3 is 16 amino acids. CDR3 DNA sequence: TGTGCCAGCAGCCAAGAGTTCGGGACAGGGCAAGAGACCCAGTACTTC. Its translation is CASSQEFGTGQETQYF.

A few counts support this clonotype. V is TRBV29-1 and J is TRBJ1-2; the D gene is possibly TRBD1 (5 bases). In germline, CDR1 is SQVTM, CDR2 ANQGSEA. Trimming left V 6 bases short and J 2 bases short, with 19 bases between. The CDR3 extends over 15 amino acids. Here the CDR3 reads CSVFPSGEGNYGYTF. DNA of the CDR3: TGCAGCGTGTTCCCTTCGGGGGAGGGGAACTATGGCTACACCTTC. The whole variable domain, filled in from reference TRBV29-1 and TRBJ1-2, reads SAVISQKPSRDICQRGTSLTIQCQVDSQVTMMFWYRQQPGQSLTLIATANQGSEATYESGFVIDKFPISRPNLTFSTLTVSNMSPEDSSIYLCSVFPSGEGNYGYTFGSGTRLTVV.

Many counts were recorded for this clonotype. J is TRBJ2-7 and V is TRBV11-2; D call uncertain. V gave up 6 bases and J gave up 6 bases, with 21 bases separating them. CDR3 length: 15 residues. Germline V CDR1 and CDR2: SGHAT, FQNNGV. The CDR3 nucleotides are TGTGCCAGCAGGAACCCGGGCCTCTCCTCCCTCGAGCAGTACTTC. Protein sequence: CASRNPGLSSLEQYF.

The V gene is TRBV2, the J gene TRBJ1-5; D is perhaps TRBD1 (5 bases). This CDR3 region has 15 residues. Germline values: CDR1 SNHLY, CDR2 FYNNEI. The V end lost 7 bases, the J end lost 0 bases, and 13 bases lay between the germline ends. The DNA of the CDR3 is TGTGCCAGCAAGGAGGGGTTAGATAGCAATCAGCCCCAGCATTTT. Translated: CASKEGLDSNQPQHF.

This rearrangement joins TRBV24-1 to TRBJ2-6; 9 nucleotides line up with TRBD1. V dropped 4 bases and J dropped 1; count of bases not matched to a gene: 7. The CDR3 is made up of 18 amino acids. CDR1 is KGHDR, CDR2 SFDVKD, per germline. CDR3 loop: CATSEPGQGLSGANVLTF. The DNA for the CDR3 is TGTGCCACCAGTGAGCCGGGACAGGGCTTGTCTGGGGCCAACGTCCTGACTTTC.

The chain uses TRBV24-1 and TRBJ2-3, with TRBD2 matching over 9 bases. The germline V gene encodes CDR1 KGHDR and CDR2 SFDVKD. This CDR3 is 15 amino acids long. V trimming: 5 bases; J trimming: 3 bases; junction bases outside the gene matches: 5. In DNA, the CDR3 is TGTGCCACCAGTGGAGTTAGCGGGAGAACAGATACGCAGTATTTT. Translation: CATSGVSGRTDTQYF.

Many counts were recorded for this clonotype. The chain recombines TRBV20-1 with TRBJ2-1, with 14 bases fitting TRBD2. The CDR3 length is 16 residues. CDR1 and CDR2 (germline): DFQATT, SNEGSKA (reference sequence). The trim removed 1 base at V and 3 bases at J, leaving 2 bases unmatched. The CDR3 here is CSARVGLAGGYNEQFF. The CDR3 bases are TGCAGTGCTAGAGTCGGACTAGCGGGAGGCTACAATGAGCAGTTCTTC.

CDR3 DNA: TGTGCCAGCAGTCTTGACAGAGGGGTCAATTCACCCCTCCACTTT. Translating gives CASSLDRGVNSPLHF. The J gene is TRBJ1-6, the V gene TRBV2; TRBD1 is a possible D gene (5 bases). V was trimmed by 5 bases and J by 7 bases, leaving 15 bases between them. Germline V CDR1 and CDR2: SNHLY, FYNNEI. CDR3 length equals 15 residues.

This clonotype turned up a few times. This chain connects TRBV12-3 or TRBV12-4 to TRBJ2-3, with 7 bases aligning to TRBD2. Germline trimming cut 9 bases from V and 0 bases from J; bases unmatched to any gene: 9. This CDR3 region has 15 residues. The CDR3 here is CASDTSGNSTDTQYF. The CDR3 DNA follows: TGTGCCAGTGACACGAGCGGGAACAGCACAGATACGCAGTATTTT.

In its sample, this clonotype was seen a few times. CDR3 in amino acids: CASSPEASAENYEQYF. CDR3 coding DNA: TGTGCCAGCAGCCCCGAGGCTAGCGCGGAGAACTACGAGCAGTACTTC. The chain uses TRBV9 and TRBJ2-7, with D possibly being TRBD2 (6 bases). The CDR3 totals 16 residues. Germline CDR1 is SGDLS and CDR2 is YYNGEE. Trimming took off 4 bases at V and 3 bases at J, with 20 bases between the two ends. Variable domain in full (rest from reference TRBV9 and TRBJ2-7): DSGVTQTPKHLITATGQRVTLRCSPRSGDLSVYWYQQSLDQGLQFLIQYYNGEERAKGNILERFSAQQFPDLHSELNLSSLELGDSALYFCASSPEASAENYEQYFGPGTRLTVT.

This clonotype was found many times. The DNA of the CDR3 is TGTGCCAGCAGCTTAGCGGTGACAGCCTCTAACACTGAAGCTTTCTTT. As protein: CASSLAVTASNTEAFF. The chain recombines TRBV7-9 with TRBJ1-1; the D gene is possibly TRBD1 (5 bases). The V gene lost 0 bases and the J gene lost 2 bases, with 13 bases spanning the gap. The germline gives CDR1 SEHNR, CDR2 FQNEAQ (reference sequence). There are 16 residues in the CDR3.

This clonotype was seen at least ten times. The chain carries TRBV12-3 or TRBV12-4 and TRBJ2-3, with D perhaps TRBD1 or TRBD2 (5 bases each). V was cut by 6 bases and J by 0 bases, with 19 bases left in between. This CDR3 has 17 residues. Here the CDR3 reads CASRGVGPLSSTDTQYF. CDR3 bases: TGTGCCAGCAGGGGGGTAGGGCCCCTCTCTAGCACAGATACGCAGTATTTT.

This clonotype was picked up a small number of times. CDR3 in DNA: TGTGCCAGCGGACCCTTGACCCGTGGGGGGAACACCGGGGAGCTGTTTTTT. Protein: CASGPLTRGGNTGELFF. This rearrangement joins TRBV27 to TRBJ2-2; D is possibly TRBD1 or TRBD2 (5 bases each). Germline loops: CDR1 MNHEY, CDR2 SMNVEV (reference sequence). V was shortened by 8 bases and J by 1 base, with 20 bases between the two germline ends. The CDR3 loop spans 17 amino acids.